This entry lists 29 T cell receptor beta chains sequenced from one sample in a study of tissue T cells after allogeneic stem cell transplantation. Documented time point: mouse harvest day 7 after allogeneic transplant. Mouse grafts combined 10^7 T-cell-depleted bone marrow cells with 10^6 splenic CD5+ T cells. Data came from immunoSEQ multiplex PCR; TCRdb stores just in-frame clones and leaves some out. The data contain roughly 10,000 clones, under 40% of them singletons. Input material: skin. These receptor sequences come from a female BALB/c mouse given C57BL/6 T cells with graft-versus-host disease after an allogeneic hematopoietic cell transplant.

In its sample, this clone was seen a few times. Genes and germline are mouse. The read stops 1 residue short of the end of the CDR3; the missing end is completed from the germline J gene. The gene calls are TRBV26 and TRBJ2-2; D is ambiguous. The V and J ends lost 0 bases and 2 bases respectively, with 1 base between them. Germline-derived CDR1 and CDR2 are KGHPV and FQNQEV (reference sequence). The CDR3 is 13 residues long. CDR3 residues: CASSLSNTGQLYF. The sequenced CDR3 bases are TGTGCCAGCAGTCTGTCGAACACCGGGCAGCTCTAC. Supplemented by reference TRBV26 and TRBJ2-2, the full variable domain reads NSKVIQTPRYLVKGQGQKAKMRCIPEKGHPVVFWYQQNKNNEFKFLINFQNQEVLQQIDMTEKRFSAECPSNSPCSLEIQSSEAGDSALYLCASSLSNTGQLYFGEGSKLTVL.

About this clone: Mouse gene names and germline throughout. The read stops 1 residue short of the end of the CDR3; the missing end is completed from the germline J gene. This rearrangement joins TRBV16 to TRBJ1-1, with 7 bases identical to TRBD1. The V segment lost 0 bases and the J segment 4 bases; nucleotides outside the gene matches: 8. The CDR3 extends over 16 amino acids. Germline V gene data show CDR1 as SGHSA and CDR2 as FRNQAP. CDR3: CASSLDPRGVTTEVFF. The covered CDR3 bases are TGTGCAAGCAGCTTAGATCCCAGGGGGGTTACCACAGAAGTCTTC.

In regard to this clone: All gene names here are mouse names. Read data end 1 residue before the CDR3 end; the end is taken from the germline J gene. The genes are TRBV26 and TRBJ1-5, with 9 nucleotides matching TRBD1. The germline V gene has CDR1 KGHPV and CDR2 FQNQEV (reference sequence). This CDR3 region has 14 residues. The trim removed 4 bases at V and 9 bases at J, leaving 7 bases unmatched. Partial CDR3 DNA: TGTGCCAGCAGTCCTCCGGGACAGGGCCCGGCTCCGCTT. It yields the protein CASSPPGQGPAPL. The complete CDR3 protein is CASSPPGQGPAPLF.

Comments on this clone: Any gene name here is a mouse gene name. Read data end 1 residue before the CDR3 end; the end is taken from the germline J gene. V usage is TRBV26 and J usage is TRBJ1-1, with no clear D. V was pared by 4 bases and J by 10 bases, with 7 bases between. The CDR3 consists of 10 residues. Germline V lookup: CDR1 KGHPV, CDR2 FQNQEV (reference sequence). Incomplete CDR3 DNA: TGTGCCAGCAGTCGAGAAGGAGTCTTC. Translated: CASSREGVF. In full, the CDR3 reads CASSREGVFF.

As to this clone: Germline and genes: mouse. With the read ending 1 residue before the CDR3 end, the germline J gene is used to fill in that end. The V and J genes are TRBV26 and TRBJ1-2, with D perhaps matching TRBD1 (6 bases). Germline CDR1 is KGHPV and CDR2 is FQNQEV (reference sequence). V was cut by 4 bases and J by 3 bases, with 9 bases left in between. The CDR3 totals 13 residues. The CDR3 here is CASSRYRDSDYTF. The DNA read from the CDR3 is TGTGCCAGCAGTCGGTACAGGGACTCCGACTACACC.

A note on this clone: All gene names here are mouse names. The observed sequence ends 1 residue before the CDR3 terminus, with the missing tail filled in from the germline J gene. This rearrangement joins TRBV26 to TRBJ2-7; TRBD1 agrees at 7 bases. CDR1 and CDR2 from the germline V gene are KGHPV and FQNQEV (reference sequence). V shed 4 bases, J shed 0 bases, and the junction held 3 bases outside the gene matches. CDR3 length equals 14 residues. The part of the CDR3 DNA that was read is TGTGCCAGCAGTCGGGGACAGCTCTCCTATGAACAGTAC. It yields the protein CASSRGQLSYEQY. The whole CDR3 protein reads CASSRGQLSYEQYF.

Worth noting for this clone: Germline and genes: mouse. The read falls 1 residue short of the CDR3 end, and the missing part is taken from the germline J gene. V gene TRBV13-3 combines with J gene TRBJ2-4; D not resolved. This CDR3 has 14 residues. Germline CDR1 is NNHDY and CDR2 is SYVADS. V shed 5 bases and J shed 0 bases, with 10 bases lying between them. The CDR3: CASRDTTSQNTLYF. The covered CDR3 bases are TGTGCCAGCAGGGATACAACTAGTCAAAACACCTTGTAC.

Comment on this clone: Genes here carry mouse names. The CDR3 end falls 1 residue outside the read, so it is completed with the germline J gene. This chain connects TRBV31 to TRBJ1-2, with 9 nucleotides matching TRBD1. The CDR3 runs 13 residues. Losses at the gene ends were 7 bases for V and 0 bases for J; bases not matched to a gene: 3. The germline CDR1 and CDR2 sequences are GKSSPN and SITVG. CDR3 residues: CALTGGANSDYTF. The sequenced part of the CDR3 DNA is TGTGCCTTGACAGGGGGTGCAAACTCCGACTACACC.

Remarks on this clone: Mouse gene names apply. The read comes to an end 1 residue before the CDR3 does, leaving the germline J gene to fill in the end. The chain links TRBV12-2 to TRBJ2-1; D perhaps matches TRBD2 (6 bases). Trimming took 4 bases from V and 0 from J, leaving 12 bases between them. CDR1 and CDR2 (germline): SGHLS, HYDKME. This CDR3 has 15 amino acids. The sequenced CDR3 bases are TGTGCCAGCTCCCTTTACTGGGTTAACTATGCTGAGCAGTTC. Translated: CASSLYWVNYAEQF. The full CDR3 reads CASSLYWVNYAEQFF.

There are a few counts of this clone. The gene names given are mouse names. The CDR3 extends 1 residue past the end of the read, so its final part is completed from the germline J gene. The V and J genes are TRBV19 and TRBJ1-4; perhaps TRBD1 as D (6 bases). V lost 4 bases and J lost 3, with 10 bases in between. The CDR3 spans 14 residues. Germline V gives CDR1 FNHDT, CDR2 SITEND (reference sequence). This CDR3 is CASSRGATNERLFF. Partial CDR3 DNA: TGTGCCAGCAGTCGGGGGGCGACCAACGAAAGATTATTT. The full variable domain, with the rest looked up from reference TRBV19 and TRBJ1-4, is GGIITQTPKFLIGQEGQKLTLKCQQNFNHDTMYWYRQDSGKGLRLIYYSITENDLQKGDLSEGYDASREKKSSFSLTVTSAQKNEMAVFLCASSRGATNERLFFGHGTKLSVL.

Comments on this clone: These gene names are mouse names. Read sequence stops 1 residue before the CDR3 end, and the germline J gene provides the missing end. Other nucleotide sequences from this sample produce the same CDR3. The chain employs TRBV26 and TRBJ1-1; D unclear. Looked up from germline, CDR1 is KGHPV and CDR2 is FQNQEV (reference sequence). V was cut by 2 bases and J by 2 bases, with 0 bases left in between. CDR3 length: 11 residues. CDR3 protein: CASSLNTEVFF. CDR3 DNA, as far as it was read: TGTGCCAGCAGTCTGAACACAGAAGTCTTC.

As regards this clone: The genes are named according to mouse. CDR3 protein: CASSLTGGNTGQLYF. The DNA read from the CDR3 is TGTGCCAGCAGTCTGACTGGGGGGAACACCGGGCAGCTCTAC. The chain couples TRBV24 to TRBJ2-2; 9 nucleotides line up with TRBD2. The read ends 1 residue before the CDR3 terminus; that terminus is restored from the germline J gene. CDR1 is KGHTA and CDR2 is FRNEEI in the germline V gene. The CDR3 consists of 15 residues. The trim removed 2 bases at V and 2 bases at J, leaving 0 bases unmatched.

As to this clone: Genes and germline come from the mouse. Coverage ceases 1 residue before the CDR3 finishes, and the germline J gene fills in the end. The chain combines TRBV16 with TRBJ1-5; no firm D call. This CDR3 is built from 13 residues. Trimming pared 1 base from V and 8 bases from J, leaving 9 bases between. CDR1 SGHSA and CDR2 FRNQAP come from the germline V gene. CDR3 DNA (partial): TGTGCAAGCAGCTTAGGGGAGGAGGAGGCTCCGCTT. As protein: CASSLGEEEAPL. The whole CDR3 reads CASSLGEEEAPLF.

This clone was detected only a few times. Gene names are the mouse ones. The read is 1 residue too short to cover the CDR3 end, so that end is filled in from the germline J gene. This sequence joins TRBV3 and TRBJ1-1; TRBD1 aligns across 9 bases. The ends lost 3 bases at V and 0 bases at J; junction bases unmatched: 2. From germline, CDR1 is SNHLY and CDR2 FYNGKV (reference sequence). The CDR3 is made up of 15 amino acids. CDR3 amino acids: CASSLGQGANTEVFF. The covered CDR3 bases are TGTGCCAGCAGCTTGGGACAGGGTGCAAACACAGAAGTCTTC.

To note about this clone: Mouse gene names apply. The read ends 1 residue before the CDR3 terminus; that terminus is restored from the germline J gene. The genes are TRBV3 and TRBJ1-2, with TRBD1 identical over 7 bases. V was pared by 2 bases and J by 1 base, with 4 bases of the junction left unmatched. CDR1 and CDR2 from the germline V gene are SNHLY and FYNGKV (reference sequence). The length of the CDR3 is 15 residues. The CDR3 is CASSLRQGGNSDYTF. The sequenced CDR3 bases are TGTGCCAGCAGCTTACGGCAGGGGGGAAACTCCGACTACACC.

This clone was counted a few times. Gene names follow the mouse nomenclature. The read ends 1 residue shy of where the CDR3 ends; the end is completed using the germline J gene. The V and J genes are TRBV3 and TRBJ2-5; 10 nucleotides agree with TRBD1. The CDR3 covers 14 residues. Germline CDR1 reads SNHLY; CDR2 reads FYNGKV (reference sequence). Trimming took 5 bases from V and 5 from J; bases not matched to a gene: 4. CDR3 DNA (partial): TGTGCCAGCAGCGCCCGGGACAGGGGAGACACCCAGTAC. This encodes CASSARDRGDTQY. The whole CDR3 sequence is CASSARDRGDTQYF. The variable domain in full, with the rest retrieved from reference TRBV3 and TRBJ2-5, is GPKVLQIPSHQIIDMGQMVTLNCDPVSNHLYFYWYKQILGQQMEFLVNFYNGKVMEKSKLFKDQFSVERPDGSYFTLKIQPTALEDSAVYFCASSARDRGDTQYFGPGTRLLVL.

Relative to its sample, this clone is medium-sized (0.01 to 0.1%). Gene labels here are mouse ones. The read is 1 residue too short to cover the CDR3 end, so that end is filled in from the germline J gene. V usage is TRBV2 and J usage is TRBJ1-3; D is ambiguous. The CDR3 extends over 17 amino acids. CDR1 and CDR2 (germline): LGHNA, YSYQKL. Trimming left V 0 bases short and J 0 bases short, with 12 bases between. The part of the CDR3 DNA that was read is TGTGCCAGCAGCCAAGATTTACGATGGGTTTCTGGAAATACGCTCTAT. Its protein product is CASSQDLRWVSGNTLY. The whole CDR3 sequence is CASSQDLRWVSGNTLYF.

Of note for this clone: Genes and germline are mouse. The CDR3 goes on 1 residue after the read ends, and that part is filled in from the germline J gene. The rearrangement uses TRBV13-1 and TRBJ1-4; TRBD1 matches at 9 bases. J was trimmed by 7 bases and V by 2 bases; bases with no gene match: 3. The CDR3 covers 14 residues. Germline V gives CDR1 NSHNY, CDR2 SYGAGN. CDR3 sequence: CASSEQGAPERLFF. The DNA read from the CDR3 is TGTGCCAGCAGTGAACAGGGGGCACCCGAAAGATTATTT.

A note on this clone: Gene names refer to mouse genes. The CDR3 goes on 1 residue after the read ends, and that part is filled in from the germline J gene. This rearrangement joins TRBV13-2 to TRBJ2-7, with a tentative D call TRBD1 (6 bases). Between the trimmed V and J ends, which lost 2 bases and 7 bases, there was a span of 10 bases. This CDR3 spans 12 amino acids. In germline, CDR1 is NNHNN, CDR2 SYGAGS (reference sequence). The CDR3 reads CASGDTGWEQYF. The CDR3 DNA, read in part, is TGTGCCAGCGGTGACACAGGGTGGGAACAGTAC.

This clone was seen only a few times. Germline and genes here are mouse. The read falls 1 residue short of the CDR3 end, and the missing part is taken from the germline J gene. The chain recombines TRBV26 with TRBJ2-2; tentative D call: TRBD1 (5 bases). Germline V gene data show CDR1 as KGHPV and CDR2 as FQNQEV (reference sequence). This CDR3 comprises 14 residues. V gave up 3 bases and J gave up 2 bases, with 7 bases separating them. The CDR3 protein is CASSLDSNTGQLYF. The sequenced part of the CDR3 DNA is TGTGCCAGCAGTCTCGACAGTAACACCGGGCAGCTCTAC.

The table lists this clone with a few counts. These gene names are mouse names. The read is 1 residue too short to cover the CDR3 end, so that end is filled in from the germline J gene. This chain joins TRBV26 and TRBJ2-1, with D perhaps matching TRBD1 or TRBD2 (5 bases each). CDR1 KGHPV and CDR2 FQNQEV come from the germline V gene (reference sequence). The V gene lost 7 bases and the J gene lost 3 bases, with 10 bases spanning the gap. CDR3 length: 13 amino acids. The CDR3 sequence: CASKPGGYAEQFF. CDR3 DNA, as far as it was read: TGTGCCAGCAAGCCCGGGGGCTATGCTGAGCAGTTC.

A few counts support this clone. Gene names follow the mouse nomenclature. Coverage ceases 1 residue before the CDR3 finishes, and the germline J gene fills in the end. The chain links TRBV13-1 to TRBJ2-7; TRBD1 might be the D (6 bases). This CDR3 spans 11 amino acids. CDR1 is NSHNY, CDR2 SYGAGN, per germline. V was shortened by 7 bases and J by 2 bases, with 7 bases between the two germline ends. CDR3 DNA (partial): TGTGCCAGCTGGGACACCTATGAACAGTAC. Its translation: CASWDTYEQY. The whole CDR3 sequence reads CASWDTYEQYF.

Note on this clone: Genes and germline come from the mouse. The sequenced fragment ends 1 residue before the CDR3 boundary, so the rest is inferred from the germline J gene. The chain has TRBV26 and TRBJ2-1; possible D gene TRBD1, 6 bases. V lost 4 bases, J lost 2 bases, and 9 bases lay in between. CDR1 and CDR2 from the germline V gene are KGHPV and FQNQEV (reference sequence). The length of the CDR3 is 14 residues. CDR3 bases read: TGTGCCAGCAGTCGGACAGAGGACTATGCTGAGCAGTTC. Protein product: CASSRTEDYAEQF. The complete CDR3 sequence is CASSRTEDYAEQFF. The entire variable domain, with the rest obtained from reference TRBV26 and TRBJ2-1, is as follows: NSKVIQTPRYLVKGQGQKAKMRCIPEKGHPVVFWYQQNKNNEFKFLINFQNQEVLQQIDMTEKRFSAECPSNSPCSLEIQSSEAGDSALYLCASSRTEDYAEQFFGPGTRLTVL.

With regard to this clone: Each gene name is a mouse one. The read halts 1 residue ahead of the CDR3 end, with the missing end drawn from the germline J gene. V and J are TRBV19 and TRBJ2-4, with D possibly being TRBD1 (6 bases). This CDR3 has 12 residues. Germline V CDR1 and CDR2: FNHDT, SITEND (reference sequence). Trimming cost V 3 bases and J 4 bases, with 6 bases left between them. CDR3 protein: CASSRDKNTLYF. Partial CDR3 DNA: TGTGCCAGCAGTAGGGACAAAAACACCTTGTAC.

There are a few counts of this clone. Mouse names are used for the genes. Incomplete CDR3 DNA: TGTGCCAGCAGTAGCTCCTATGAACAGTAC. Residues: CASSSSYEQY. The CDR3 as a whole reads CASSSSYEQYF. J is TRBJ2-7 and V is TRBV26, with unresolved D. The read terminates 1 residue before the CDR3 end, so the remaining end is supplied by the germline J gene. This CDR3 is built from 11 residues. V lost 5 bases to trimming and J lost 0 bases, with 2 bases between them. In germline, CDR1 is KGHPV, CDR2 FQNQEV (reference sequence).

Details on this clone: Gene labels here are mouse ones. The read stops 1 residue short of the end of the CDR3; the missing end is completed from the germline J gene. The chain combines TRBV12-1 with TRBJ1-1; no clear D. CDR3 size: 13 residues. Germline assignment: CDR1 SGHSN and CDR2 HYEKVE. Trimming stripped 0 bases from V and 1 base from J, with 5 bases between. This CDR3 is CASSLGVNTEVFF. The part of the CDR3 DNA that was read is TGTGCCAGCTCTCTCGGGGTAAACACAGAAGTCTTC. Full variable domain (missing parts from reference TRBV12-1 and TRBJ1-1): DSGVVQSPRHIIKEKGGRSVLTCIPISGHSNVVWYQQTLGKELKFLIQHYEKVERDKGFLPSRFSVQQFDDYHSEMNMSALELEDSAMYFCASSLGVNTEVFFGKGTRLTVV.

This clone showed up just a few times. Gene names follow the mouse nomenclature. The read terminates 1 residue before the CDR3 end, so the remaining end is supplied by the germline J gene. V usage is TRBV26 and J usage is TRBJ1-3; D not certain. From germline, CDR1 is KGHPV and CDR2 FQNQEV (reference sequence). Trimming removed 3 bases from V and 0 bases from J, with 6 bases in between. This CDR3 region has 14 residues. The CDR3 sequence: CASSLGISGNTLYF. Incomplete CDR3 DNA: TGTGCCAGCAGTCTAGGGATTTCTGGAAATACGCTCTAT.

This clone was observed a handful of times. The genes and germline here are from mouse. The sequenced CDR3 bases are TGTGCCAGCAGCTTATTGGGGAGTCAAAACACCTTGTAC. Its protein product is CASSLLGSQNTLY. The whole CDR3 sequence reads CASSLLGSQNTLYF. The chain has TRBV3 and TRBJ2-4; TRBD2 might be the D (5 bases). Coverage ceases 1 residue before the CDR3 finishes, and the germline J gene fills in the end. Germline V CDR1 and CDR2: SNHLY, FYNGKV (reference sequence). This CDR3 has 14 residues. Trimming left V 2 bases short and J 0 bases short, with 6 bases between.

There are a few counts of this clone. Mouse names are used for the genes. The read falls 1 residue short of the CDR3 end, and the missing part is taken from the germline J gene. The J gene is TRBJ1-4, the V gene TRBV3; 7 nucleotides align to TRBD1. Per the germline V gene, CDR1 is SNHLY and CDR2 is FYNGKV (reference sequence). This CDR3 has 14 amino acids. The V and J ends lost 5 bases and 4 bases, in that order; junction bases with no gene match: 4. The CDR3 protein is CASSHRGLNERLFF. CDR3 DNA (partial): TGTGCCAGCAGCCACAGGGGCCTCAACGAAAGATTATTT.